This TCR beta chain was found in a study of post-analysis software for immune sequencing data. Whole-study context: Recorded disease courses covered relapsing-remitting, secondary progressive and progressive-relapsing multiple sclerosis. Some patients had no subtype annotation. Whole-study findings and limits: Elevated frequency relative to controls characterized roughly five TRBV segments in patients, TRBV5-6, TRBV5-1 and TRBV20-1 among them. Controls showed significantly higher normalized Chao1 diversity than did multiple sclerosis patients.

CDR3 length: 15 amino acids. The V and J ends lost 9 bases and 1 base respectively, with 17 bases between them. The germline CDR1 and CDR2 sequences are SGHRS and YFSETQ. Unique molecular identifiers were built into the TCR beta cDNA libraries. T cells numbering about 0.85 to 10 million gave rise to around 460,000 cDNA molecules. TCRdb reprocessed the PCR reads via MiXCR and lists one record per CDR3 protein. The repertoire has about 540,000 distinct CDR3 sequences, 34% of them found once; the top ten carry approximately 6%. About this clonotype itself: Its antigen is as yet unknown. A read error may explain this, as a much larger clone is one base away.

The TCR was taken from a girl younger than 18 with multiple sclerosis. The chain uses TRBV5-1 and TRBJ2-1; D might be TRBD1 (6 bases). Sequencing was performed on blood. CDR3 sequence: CANRLADSSYNEQFF. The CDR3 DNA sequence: TGCGCCAACAGATTGGCGGACAGTTCCTACAATGAGCAGTTCTTC.